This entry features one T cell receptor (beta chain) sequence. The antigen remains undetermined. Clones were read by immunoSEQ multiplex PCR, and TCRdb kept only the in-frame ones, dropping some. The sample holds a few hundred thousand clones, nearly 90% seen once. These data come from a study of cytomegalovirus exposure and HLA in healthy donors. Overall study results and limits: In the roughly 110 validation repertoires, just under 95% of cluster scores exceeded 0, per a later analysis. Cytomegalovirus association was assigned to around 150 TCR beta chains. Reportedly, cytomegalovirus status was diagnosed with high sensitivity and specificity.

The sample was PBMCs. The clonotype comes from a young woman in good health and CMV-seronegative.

The CDR3 here is CASSQVYRNTDTQYF. The DNA of the CDR3 is TGCGCCAGCAGCCAAGTCTACAGAAACACAGATACGCAGTATTTT. The chain carries TRBV4-1 and TRBJ2-3; no reliable D call. The V and J ends lost 1 base and 2 bases respectively, with 10 bases between them. CDR1 is MGHRA and CDR2 is YSYEKL in the germline V gene. This CDR3 has 15 amino acids.